This T cell receptor beta chain was documented in a study of T cells in Graves' hyperthyroidism and ophthalmopathy. Study findings and constraints: Before onset, ophthalmopathy was predicted by the model a median roughly six months earlier. The majority of expanded thyroid clonotypes above 0.001 also appeared in blood.

About this clonotype itself: The antigen is undetermined.

V was clipped by 6 bases and J by 2 bases, with 21 bases between them. CDR3 length: 17 residues. Germline CDR1 reads MNHEY; CDR2 reads SMNVEV (reference sequence). RNA transcripts provided the source from which TCR beta CDR3 regions were amplified. When the TCR CDR3 underwent first-round RT-PCR, the HTBI primer set was used. MiXCR, applied by TCRdb to the multiplex PCR reads, yields one record per CDR3 protein. The sample holds some 770,000 distinct CDR3 sequences; over 15% are singletons and the top ten take approximately 8.4%. The material sequenced was blood. The TCR comes from a man aged 18 to 30 with Graves' hyperthyroidism. The chain carries TRBV27 and TRBJ2-3; TRBD2 is a possible D gene (6 bases). The CDR3 DNA sequence: TGTGCCAGCAGCCCCGGGAGATCGGCTCTACCCACAGATACGCAGTATTTT. Encoded protein: CASSPGRSALPTDTQYF.